This T cell receptor (beta chain) was recorded in a study of radiation and T cells in renal cell carcinoma. Time point: baseline pretreatment blood. Treatment noted: 15 Gy SBRT to primary tumor, nephrectomy 4 weeks later. The ends lost 3 bases at V and 0 bases at J; junction bases unmatched: 3. The CDR3 covers 16 residues. Germline V gene lookup returns CDR1 MDHEN and CDR2 SYDVKM. Measured with immunoSEQ multiplex PCR; TCRdb has only the in-frame clones, and not every one. The sample has 150,000 or so clones, 83% seen once. The starting material was blood, obtained from a patient whose treatment included radiotherapy and nephrectomy. The V and J genes are TRBV28 and TRBJ1-4; 8 nucleotides match TRBD1. This TCR came from a woman aged 45-65 years with renal cell carcinoma. DNA for the CDR3: TGTGCCAGCAGTTTTCAGGGGGCCTCAACTAATGAAAAACTGTTTTTT. It encodes CASSFQGASTNEKLFF.